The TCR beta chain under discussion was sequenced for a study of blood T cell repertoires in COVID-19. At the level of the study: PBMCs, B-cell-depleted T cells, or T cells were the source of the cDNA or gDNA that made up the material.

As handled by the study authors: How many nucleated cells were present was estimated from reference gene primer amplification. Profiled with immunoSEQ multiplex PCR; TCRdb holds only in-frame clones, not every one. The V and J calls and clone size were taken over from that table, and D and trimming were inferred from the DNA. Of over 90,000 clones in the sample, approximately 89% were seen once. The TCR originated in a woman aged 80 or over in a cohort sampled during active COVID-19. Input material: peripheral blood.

The CDR3 DNA reads TGTGCCACCAGTGAGCTTCGCGGGGGTCCCATATATTTT. It encodes CATSELRGGPIYF. The V gene is TRBV24-1, the J gene TRBJ1-3; possibly TRBD1 for D (5 bases). V lost 4 bases to trimming and J lost 11 bases, with 14 bases between them. This CDR3 region has 13 residues. The germline gives CDR1 KGHDR, CDR2 SFDVKD.